Sequencing of this TCR beta chain was carried out in a study of Ad26.COV2.S vaccination and SARS-CoV-2 variants. Broader study findings: Analyses of TCR breadth and depth may have underestimated total T cell responses.

Trimming at V came to 2 bases and at J to 4 bases, leaving 7 bases not matched to a gene. The CDR3 consists of 15 residues. Germline CDR1 is KGHSH and CDR2 is LQKENI. Only in-frame clones appear in the TCRdb table, and some are missing; sequencing was by immunoSEQ multiplex PCR. Of 300,000 to 400,000 clones listed, 86% are singletons. With regard to this clone: Its specificity is unknown.

The treatment is: roughly 19 received Ad26.COV2.S at low or high dose, single or two shots; roughly 5 received placebo; per-sample allocation not given. Following the first vaccine or placebo injection, samples were taken on day 63. The sample came from a Boston adult aged 18-55 years. The sample here was peripheral blood, taken in a trial of Ad26.COV2.S vaccine versus placebo. The chain has TRBV18 and TRBJ2-7; 8 positions match TRBD2. The sequence was collected from a person between 18 and 65 years old who received the Ad26.COV2.S COVID-19 vaccine or a placebo. The CDR3 coding sequence is TGTGCCAGCTCACCAGCCGGACTAGCAACATACGAGCAGTACTTC. It specifies CASSPAGLATYEQYF.